Listed below are T cell receptor beta chains from one sample, sequenced in a study of blood T cell repertoires in COVID-19. Profiling relied on immunoSEQ multiplex PCR, and the TCRdb table lists in-frame clones only, not all of them. The sample comprises a few hundred thousand clones, about 90% of which are singletons, and roughly 2% rests with the top ten. The specimen sequenced was peripheral blood. These receptors were obtained from a man aged 35 to 55 with active or convalescent COVID-19. CDR3s include the opening cysteine and the closing phenylalanine or tryptophan.

TRBV28 CASRKPGLGGSGELFF
TRBV9 CASSVATGVNTEAFF
TRBV29-1 CSVVRGMNTEAFF
TRBV24-1 CATSDYRETQYF
TRBV6-6 CASSARATLPEAFF
TRBV19 CASSPLAGGSTDTQYF
TRBV27 CAGNRGNQPQHF
TRBV6-5 CASSLGGVQETQYF
TRBV3-1/TRBV3-2 CASSQAAAGGSYEQYF
TRBV27 CASSSPNSHNEQFF
TRBV19 CASSIDRQETQYF
TRBV5-1 CASSLEAGSNYGYTF
TRBV18 CASSPLGAIAVHEQYF
TRBV15 CATSREGGSGANVLTF
TRBV9 CASSVEGTSGYEQYF
TRBV9 CASSLGADTGELFF
TRBV28 CASSLTGPYNEQFF
TRBV5-6 CASIPRGRGQSGYTF
TRBV18 CASSPPDSLAGYGYTF
TRBV5-1 CASSFPGLISNQPQHF
TRBV9 CASSTDLGGFEEQYF
TRBV24-1 CATKETVDSEAFF
TRBV9 CASSVEVADYNEQFF
TRBV7-3 CASKTRDTDTQYF
TRBV27 CASSLYRGTEAFF
TRBV7-8 CASTRQGAPYEQYF
TRBV4-1 CASSHRDRPGNTIYF
TRBV28 CASRTGQGEEQYF
TRBV28 CASSFRGQGGTEAFF
TRBV18 CASSRDRDIQYF
TRBV5-6 CASSFIKGYTGELFF
TRBV19 CASRAQGLGYGYTF
TRBV10-3 CAISEPGLRTDTQYF
TRBV27 CASSLTVGQPQHF
TRBV5-1 CASSSGNQENTEAFF
TRBV5-4 CASSLDSRGSGELFF
TRBV15 CATSRGSRTNEKLFF
TRBV28 CASSLWGNRGYEQYF
TRBV5-1 CASSLTGTGGEKLFF
TRBV7-6 CASSLGSGGPYGYTF
TRBV28 CAITGDTNEKLFF
TRBV7-8 CASSSSRDQPQHF
TRBV12-1 CASSGRDRGHTEAFF
TRBV18 CASSKQLNTEAFF
TRBV4-2 CASSPRLSGTGTTNEKLFF
TRBV28 CASRGRRGTDTQYF
TRBV9 CASSGGSGQNYEQYF
TRBV11-2 CASSLDLGLDNEQFF
TRBV29-1 CSVSPSGGGYEQYF
TRBV4-1 CASSQASIQYF
TRBV6-1 CASSEYGTGTPEAFF
TRBV4-1 CASSPSGGGGSEAFF
TRBV7-2 CASSLQPGGVNTEAFF